These 17 T cell receptor beta chains came from one sample sequenced in a study of spatial heterogeneity in lung cancer. TCRdb re-called the 5' RACE reads with MiXCR, one entry per CDR3 protein. Of some 32,000 distinct CDR3 sequences in the sample, roughly 10% were seen once. Time point meaning: blood at routine non-recurrence follow-up after resection. This sample comprised PBMCs, obtained at follow-up. The receptors shown here come from a female donor with early-stage non-small cell lung cancer.

In this sample, this clonotype turned up many times. The chain couples TRBV5-1 to TRBJ2-2; D call uncertain. Germline-derived CDR1 and CDR2 are SGHRS and YFSETQ. The CDR3 is 15 residues long. The germline V and J ends were trimmed by 1 base and 5 bases, with 12 bases remaining between them. The CDR3 here is CASSLPRPRTGELFF. DNA of the CDR3: TGCGCCAGCAGCTTGCCCCGTCCTCGGACCGGGGAGCTGTTTTTT.

Ten or more counts support this clonotype. V and J are TRBV20-1 and TRBJ1-2; D gene uncertain. The germline gives CDR1 DFQATT, CDR2 SNEGSKA (reference sequence). The ends were cut back, 4 bases at V and 2 bases at J, with 5 bases in the middle. This CDR3 contains 11 residues. CDR3 region: CSANGNYGYTF. The CDR3 bases are TGCAGTGCTAACGGGAACTATGGCTACACCTTC.

At least ten counts were recorded for this clonotype. This chain uses TRBV11-2 with TRBJ2-1, with 11 bases matching TRBD2. This CDR3 has 15 amino acids. Germline CDR1 and CDR2: SGHAT and FQNNGV. Trimming removed 4 bases from V and 6 bases from J; junction bases left unmatched: 5. This CDR3 reads CASSSGLAASNEQFF. CDR3 DNA: TGTGCCAGCAGCTCGGGACTAGCGGCGAGCAATGAGCAGTTCTTC.

The chain couples TRBV9 to TRBJ2-1; TRBD2 matches 12 bases. In germline, CDR1 is SGDLS, CDR2 YYNGEE. CDR3 size: 17 residues. Trimming cost V 0 bases and J 4 bases; bases outside gene matches: 5. The CDR3 loop is CASSVGTTSGGYNEQFF. The CDR3 nucleotides read TGTGCCAGCAGCGTAGGAACGACTAGCGGGGGATACAATGAGCAGTTCTTC. Combining the CDR3 with reference TRBV9 and TRBJ2-1 gives the whole variable domain DSGVTQTPKHLITATGQRVTLRCSPRSGDLSVYWYQQSLDQGLQFLIQYYNGEERAKGNILERFSAQQFPDLHSELNLSSLELGDSALYFCASSVGTTSGGYNEQFFGPGTRLTVL.

CDR3 in amino acids: CASSFYPFFHPITGSSYTF. The CDR3 DNA follows: TGTGCCAGCAGTTTTTACCCTTTCTTCCATCCCATAACAGGGTCGAGCTACACCTTC. The chain recombines TRBV28 with TRBJ1-2; D possibly corresponds to TRBD1 (6 bases). The germline V gene has CDR1 MDHEN and CDR2 SYDVKM. This CDR3 is 19 amino acids long. Trimming removed 3 bases at V and 9 bases at J, with 32 bases between.

The chain uses TRBV27 and TRBJ2-7, with 9 bases fitting TRBD2. V lost 4 bases and J lost 2; bases outside the gene matches: 9. Germline V gives CDR1 MNHEY, CDR2 SMNVEV (reference sequence). This CDR3 region has 16 residues. CDR3 DNA: TGTGCCAGCAGTTATACGCGGGGGGGCCTTCCCTACGAGCAGTACTTC. Translated, it gives CASSYTRGGLPYEQYF.

This clonotype was observed many times. V is TRBV29-1 and J is TRBJ1-2, with D unclear. The CDR3 runs 12 residues. The ends were cut back, 2 bases at V and 8 bases at J, with 12 bases in the middle. Germline lookup yields CDR1 SQVTM and CDR2 ANQGSEA. CDR3 nucleotide sequence: TGCAGCGTTGAAAGTGCTCCAAGGGGCTACACCTTC. Protein sequence: CSVESAPRGYTF.

The chain combines TRBV7-8 with TRBJ1-3; D is uncertain. This CDR3 spans 14 amino acids. CDR1 is SGHVS and CDR2 is FQNEAQ in the germline V gene. V gave up 4 bases and J gave up 2 bases, with 9 bases separating them. Here the CDR3 reads CASSSQKAGNTIYF. The CDR3 bases are TGTGCCAGCAGCTCTCAGAAAGCTGGAAACACCATATATTTT.

This clonotype has ten or more counts. The chain recombines TRBV6-1 with TRBJ2-2, with a tentative D call TRBD1 (6 bases). CDR3 size: 18 residues. V lost 0 bases and J lost 0, with 14 bases in between. Germline V gene sequence: CDR1 MNHNS, CDR2 SASEGT. In DNA, the CDR3 is TGTGCCAGCAGTGAAGCCCAGGGGTCGGCGGCGAACACCGGGGAGCTGTTTTTT. It codes for CASSEAQGSAANTGELFF.

This clonotype has a count of ten or more. The chain has TRBV20-1 and TRBJ1-1, with 7 bases matching TRBD1. Per the germline V gene, CDR1 is DFQATT and CDR2 is SNEGSKA (reference sequence). The CDR3 contains 14 residues. J was trimmed by 3 bases and V by 3 bases; bases with no gene match: 7. CDR3: CSARAGTEYTEAFF. The CDR3 nucleotides are TGCAGTGCTAGGGCCGGGACAGAGTACACTGAAGCTTTCTTT.

This clonotype was picked up many times. This rearrangement joins TRBV24-1 to TRBJ1-1, with D hard to call. The CDR3 is 12 amino acids. Per the germline V gene, CDR1 is KGHDR and CDR2 is SFDVKD. The ends were cut back, 4 bases at V and 2 bases at J, with 4 bases in the middle. DNA of the CDR3: TGTGCCACCAGTGACAGAAACACTGAAGCTTTCTTT. As protein: CATSDRNTEAFF.

The chain employs TRBV29-1 and TRBJ2-7, with 8 bases fitting TRBD1. The J segment lost 5 bases and the V segment lost 7 bases, leaving 4 bases of the junction unmatched. The CDR3 runs to 11 residues. Per germline, CDR1 SQVTM and CDR2 ANQGSEA. The CDR3 nucleotides are TGCAGCGCCCACAGGGGGAACGAGCAGTACTTC. Amino acids: CSAHRGNEQYF.

The rearrangement uses TRBV5-4 and TRBJ1-1; 7 bases map to TRBD1. Germline CDR1 reads SGHNT; CDR2 reads YYREEE (reference sequence). Trimming cost V 0 bases and J 1 base; bases outside gene matches: 3. CDR3 length: 15 residues. The CDR3 coding sequence is TGTGCCAGCAGCTTGGGCGGGACAGCGAACACTGAAGCTTTCTTT. Residues: CASSLGGTANTEAFF.

This rearrangement joins TRBV10-3 to TRBJ2-2; 8 bases align to TRBD1. Trimming took 2 bases from V and 5 from J; bases not matched to a gene: 7. Germline V CDR1 and CDR2: ENHRY, SYGVKD. The CDR3 spans 16 residues. CDR3 nucleotide sequence: TGTGCCATCAGTGAGGAACGGACAGGGTGGACCGGGGAGCTGTTTTTT. The encoded protein is CAISEERTGWTGELFF.

This clonotype appeared many times. The chain is built from TRBV9 and TRBJ2-1, with TRBD2 identical over 10 bases. The germline gives CDR1 SGDLS, CDR2 YYNGEE. Germline trimming cut 3 bases from V and 4 bases from J; bases unmatched to any gene: 13. CDR3 size: 18 residues. The CDR3 coding sequence is TGTGCCAGCAGCGCCCACCCCGCGATAGCGGGGGGTTACAATGAGCAGTTCTTC. Encoded protein: CASSAHPAIAGGYNEQFF. Together with reference TRBV9 and TRBJ2-1, the CDR3 gives the full variable domain: DSGVTQTPKHLITATGQRVTLRCSPRSGDLSVYWYQQSLDQGLQFLIQYYNGEERAKGNILERFSAQQFPDLHSELNLSSLELGDSALYFCASSAHPAIAGGYNEQFFGPGTRLTVL.

The sample holds many counts of this clonotype. This sequence joins TRBV5-1 and TRBJ2-3; D perhaps matches TRBD2 (6 bases). The CDR3 covers 15 residues. Per the germline V gene, CDR1 is SGHRS and CDR2 is YFSETQ. V lost 1 base and J lost 5, with 14 bases in between. The CDR3 DNA is TGCGCCAGCAGCTTGAGCGGGCCTAGGGGAGATACGCAGTATTTT. Residues: CASSLSGPRGDTQYF. Using reference TRBV5-1 and TRBJ2-3 for the parts outside the CDR3, the full variable domain is KAGVTQTPRYLIKTRGQQVTLSCSPISGHRSVSWYQQTPGQGLQFLFEYFSETQRNKGNFPGRFSGRQFSNSRSEMNVSTLELGDSALYLCASSLSGPRGDTQYFGPGTRLTVL.

Note on this clonotype: It may be a read error: a sequence one base away is much more abundant. This chain links TRBV28 with TRBJ2-3, with D tentatively TRBD2 (6 bases). Per germline, CDR1 MDHEN and CDR2 SYDVKM. The CDR3 runs to 14 residues. Deletions cut 5 bases from V and 3 bases from J, with 12 bases between. CDR3 nucleotides: TGTGCCAGCAGTAGGATAGCGGCTACAGATACGCAGTATTTT. Amino acids: CASSRIAATDTQYF.